This entry lists 9 T cell receptor beta chains sequenced from one sample in a study of blood T cell repertoires in COVID-19 (TCRdb year 2020). Library prep was done by the immunoSEQ multiplex PCR assay. TCRdb provides this immuneACCESS table in a form limited to in-frame rearrangements. Some clones are lacking; in checked studies, under half of them reflect an unresolved V gene, and why the rest are absent is not known. This sample lists more than 200,000 clones; 80% were detected once. The leading ten clones occupy 4.3% of the sample. Material: PBMCs or T cells enriched from blood (not recorded which). Source of these receptors: a man between 25 and 39 years old with acute COVID-19.

The V call is TRBV4-1, the J call TRBJ2-3; the D gene is possibly TRBD2 (6 bases). The CDR3 is 14 residues long. V lost 1 base to trimming and J lost 1 base, with 6 bases between them. Germline CDR1 and CDR2: MGHRA and YSYEKL. The CDR3 DNA follows: TGCGCCAGCAGCCAAGGGGGGGGCACAGATACGCAGTATTTT. Its translation: CASSQGGGTDTQYF.

The chain uses TRBV30 and TRBJ1-4; D gene ambiguous. The CDR3 is 16 amino acids. V was clipped by 1 base and J by 10 bases, with 22 bases between them. Germline CDR1 GTSNPN, CDR2 SVGIG (reference sequence). The CDR3 DNA is TGTGCCTGGAGTGCCGCTCCGGAGGGTACTTATGGAAAACTGTTTTTT. Its translation: CAWSAAPEGTYGKLFF.

This chain joins TRBV6-5 and TRBJ1-5; 9 nucleotides line up with TRBD1. Trimming removed 7 bases from V and 3 bases from J; junction bases left unmatched: 7. This CDR3 region has 15 residues. The germline CDR1 and CDR2 sequences are MNHEY and SVGAGI. The CDR3 region has the DNA TGTGCCAGCAACACCGACAGGGGGATCAATCAGCCCCAGCATTTT. Translation gives CASNTDRGINQPQHF.

To note about this clone: A much larger clone sits a single nucleotide away, making a read error possible. The chain recombines TRBV28 with TRBJ2-7; D gene ambiguous. The germline V gene encodes CDR1 MDHEN and CDR2 SYDVKM. This CDR3 has 11 residues. The germline V and J ends were trimmed by 5 bases and 2 bases, with 4 bases remaining between them. The CDR3 sequence is CASSHTYEQYF. CDR3 nucleotide sequence: TGTGCCAGCAGTCACACCTACGAGCAGTACTTC.

CDR3 coding DNA: TGTGCCAGTAGTACATCGTCAGGACAGGCTACGCAGTATTTT. Residues: CASSTSSGQATQYF. The chain couples TRBV19 to TRBJ2-3, with 7 positions matching TRBD1. Germline lookup yields CDR1 LNHDA and CDR2 SQIVND (reference sequence). J was trimmed by 8 bases and V by 4 bases; bases with no gene match: 9. CDR3 length equals 14 residues.

This clone was found once. The chain is built from TRBV19 and TRBJ2-7, with D maybe TRBD2 (6 bases). Germline CDR1 LNHDA, CDR2 SQIVND (reference sequence). The CDR3 loop spans 14 amino acids. Trimming removed 7 bases from V and 1 base from J, with 14 bases in between. CDR3 sequence reads: CASTPGRGSYEQYF. Written as DNA, the CDR3 is TGTGCCAGTACTCCCGGGCGGGGTTCCTACGAGCAGTACTTC.

The chain joins TRBV11-2 to TRBJ2-1; 7 bases match TRBD1. Germline V CDR1 and CDR2: SGHAT, FQNNGV. V was clipped by 0 bases and J by 10 bases; unmatched bases: 12. The CDR3 covers 16 residues. In DNA, the CDR3 is TGTGCCAGCAGCTTAGAGCACGCGACAGGGTTTGGCGAGCAGTTCTTC. This codes for CASSLEHATGFGEQFF. Variable domain in full (rest from reference TRBV11-2 and TRBJ2-1): EAGVAQSPRYKIIEKRQSVAFWCNPISGHATLYWYQQILGQGPKLLIQFQNNGVVDDSQLPKDRFSAERLKGVDSTLKIQPAKLEDSAVYLCASSLEHATGFGEQFFGPGTRLTVL.

The rearrangement joins TRBV6-5 to TRBJ1-2, with D perhaps TRBD1 (6 bases). CDR1 and CDR2 (germline): MNHEY, SVGAGI. Deletions cut 4 bases from V and 7 bases from J, with 19 bases between. The CDR3 spans 15 residues. The CDR3 bases are TGTGCCAGCAGTTTCCGGAAGGGGGTTATTAGTGGCTACACCTTC. Translation gives CASSFRKGVISGYTF.

This clone was recorded only once. V gene TRBV11-3 combines with J gene TRBJ1-5; D possibly corresponds to TRBD1 (5 bases). This CDR3 has 14 residues. The germline V and J ends were trimmed by 6 bases and 5 bases, with 14 bases remaining between them. CDR1 and CDR2 from the germline V gene are SGHNT and YENEEA. The CDR3 bases are TGTGCCAGCAGTCCCAGGGAGGGAGATCAGCCCCAGCATTTT. Protein sequence: CASSPREGDQPQHF.